These T cell receptor beta chains were read from a single sample in a study of T cell responses to AZD1222 COVID-19 vaccine. Clones were read by immunoSEQ multiplex PCR, and TCRdb kept only the in-frame ones, dropping some. The repertoire holds tens of thousands of clones, with 87% as singletons. The specimen comprised peripheral blood, sampled on day 0 of AZD1222 vaccination. Source of these receptors: an adult in good health. The conserved cysteine and the conserved F or W are not part of the CDR3 here. Some rows have no size entry. The others give once, few or many, or a class for an expanded clone.

j_gene | abundance | v_gene | CDR3aa
TRBJ1-2 | - | TRBV11-2 | ASSSSTGEVYT
TRBJ2-2 | - | TRBV6-2/TRBV6-3 | ASSYGSGEAGELF
TRBJ2-6 | - | TRBV7-6 | ASSFEATGANVLT
TRBJ1-4 | once | TRBV6-5 | ASSSGPVRTNEKLF
TRBJ1-2 | - | TRBV3-1/TRBV3-2 | ASSLHQKDGGYT
TRBJ2-3 | few | TRBV7-2 | ASSQITDTQY
TRBJ1-6 | - | TRBV6-4 | ASSDIARGGSPLH
TRBJ2-4 | - | TRBV4-2 | ASSQGVKNIQY
TRBJ1-1 | once | TRBV4-3 | ASSQREGANTEAF
TRBJ1-5 | - | TRBV18 | ASSEGTAHNQPQH
TRBJ1-3 | - | TRBV4-1 | ASSQEHSSGNTIY
TRBJ1-1 | - | TRBV5-6 | ASSWTGLNTEAF
TRBJ1-5 | - | TRBV7-2 | ASGYQGQGQPQH
TRBJ1-4 | - | TRBV15 | ATSRLDRGRNEKLF
TRBJ2-5 | - | TRBV5-6 | ASSLSGGVLQETQY
TRBJ2-2 | - | TRBV19 | ASSRGAAGTGELF
TRBJ1-2 | - | TRBV6-5 | ASSRDGYYGYT
TRBJ2-1 | - | TRBV7-8 | ASSWSGGATYNEQF
TRBJ2-7 | - | TRBV7-2 | ASSSIILEGCYEQY
TRBJ1-2 | - | TRBV19 | ASSIDRDSFYGYT
TRBJ1-1 | - | TRBV6-5 | AIGQGNTEAF
TRBJ1-6 | - | TRBV6-2/TRBV6-3 | ASSTTGVTYNSPLH
TRBJ2-7 | once | TRBV4-2 | ASSQEGSGGNEQY
TRBJ1-2 | - | TRBV25-1 | ASSDRGPHYGYT
TRBJ2-5 | - | TRBV5-1 | ASSSGTGSQETQY
TRBJ1-1 | - | TRBV7-2 | ASSLYRTEAF
TRBJ1-1 | - | TRBV2 | ASRVQGNTEAF
TRBJ2-6 | medium-sized | TRBV5-5 | ASSLLSGLGANVLT
TRBJ1-1 | - | TRBV28 | ASSLWGQEAF
TRBJ2-6 | - | TRBV28 | ASSSEDAGANVLT
TRBJ1-1 | - | TRBV11-1 | ASRNRDTEAF
TRBJ1-1 | - | TRBV3-1/TRBV3-2 | ASSQARGREAF